The rows below give T cell receptor beta chains drawn from one sample of a study of blood T cell repertoires in COVID-19. Libraries were prepared by immunoSEQ multiplex PCR; TCRdb keeps only in-frame clonotypes and omits some of them. Counted here are about 140,000 clones, more than 80% occurring once; the ten biggest clones make up approximately 5%. The sample was peripheral blood. All receptors come from a human donor in a cohort sampled during active COVID-19. CDR3s include the opening cysteine and the closing phenylalanine or tryptophan. A D gene is named only where the DNA matches it firmly. Clone size is shown for a subset of rows, as once, few, many or a class of expanded clone.

abundance	d_gene	v_gene	j_gene	CDR3nt	CDR3aa
NA	TRBD1	TRBV2	TRBJ1-5	TGTGCCAGCAGTGGGACAGGGAATCAGCCCCAGCATTTT	CASSGTGNQPQHF
NA	NA	TRBV28	TRBJ2-3	TGTGCCAGCAGTATCACTAAAGATACGCAGTATTTT	CASSITKDTQYF
once	TRBD1	TRBV3-1/TRBV3-2	TRBJ1-1	TGTGCCAGCAGCCAGCCGGGACAGGGGACCGAAGCTTTCTTT	CASSQPGQGTEAFF
NA	TRBD2	TRBV6-1	TRBJ2-3	TGTGCCAGCAGTGAAGGGGGGGGAGCAGATACGCAGTATTTT	CASSEGGGADTQYF
NA	TRBD1	TRBV6-2/TRBV6-3	TRBJ1-5	TGTGCCAGCAGTACCAATCACAGGGGGGAAAATCAGCCCCAGCATTTT	CASSTNHRGENQPQHF
NA	NA	TRBV9	TRBJ1-1	TGTGCCAGCAGCGTCCAGGGCGAAATGAACACTGAAGCTTTCTTT	CASSVQGEMNTEAFF
NA	NA	TRBV5-4	TRBJ2-5	TGTGCCAGCAGCCCCGGCAGCGGCCGCCTCACGGAGACCCAGTACTTC	CASSPGSGRLTETQYF
once	NA	TRBV7-3	TRBJ2-1	TGTGCCAGCAGCTTCGGGGGCTCCTACAATGAGCAGTTCTTC	CASSFGGSYNEQFF
NA	NA	TRBV15	TRBJ1-1	TGTGCCACCAGCAGAGGGCGGGGCTTGGTCACTGAAGCTTTCTTT	CATSRGRGLVTEAFF
NA	TRBD2	TRBV9	TRBJ2-1	TGTGCCAGCAGCGCCAGAGGGGGACTAGCGCATCCGGAGGGGTACAATGAGCAGTTCTTC	CASSARGGLAHPEGYNEQFF
once	NA	TRBV5-1	TRBJ2-5	TGCGCCAGCAGCTTGGCCGGCGGCGGAGGCTTCGAGACCCAGTACTTC	CASSLAGGGGFETQYF
NA	TRBD1	TRBV25-1	TRBJ1-6	TGTGCCAGCAGTGAATCGGGGACAGGGTTTTCACCCCTCCACTTT	CASSESGTGFSPLHF
NA	TRBD2	TRBV27	TRBJ2-5	TGTGCCAGCAGTCCTTTAACAGCGGGGGCGATGACCCAGTACTTC	CASSPLTAGAMTQYF